A single sample is the source of the 15 T cell receptor beta chains below, sequenced in a study of cytomegalovirus exposure and HLA in healthy donors. Primers for the PCR totalled 60 Vbeta and 13 Jbeta. Method: immunoSEQ multiplex PCR; TCRdb's copy keeps in-frame clones and lacks some. Here the sample spans some 140,000 clones, 60% to 80% being singletons. Sequenced input: PBMCs. Receptor source: a man aged 45 to 65 in good health and CMV-seropositive.

This rearrangement joins TRBV27 to TRBJ2-7; TRBD2 matches 15 bases. This CDR3 is built from 18 residues. J lost 3 bases, V lost 3 bases, and 9 bases had no gene match. CDR1 MNHEY and CDR2 SMNVEV come from the germline V gene (reference sequence). The CDR3 here is CASSFRGLAGGRGYEQYF. In DNA, the CDR3 is TGTGCCAGCAGTTTTCGCGGACTAGCGGGAGGGAGGGGCTACGAGCAGTACTTC.

This clone came up a few times. The chain couples TRBV10-2 to TRBJ1-2; 9 nucleotides agree with TRBD1. CDR3 length equals 14 residues. V lost 8 bases to trimming and J lost 2 bases; unmatched junction nucleotides: 6. Per germline, CDR1 WSHSY and CDR2 SAAADI. The CDR3 region has the DNA TGCGCCAGCTTTACAGGGGGCAAGAACTATGGCTACACCTTC. Protein sequence: CASFTGGKNYGYTF.

The J gene is TRBJ1-4, the V gene TRBV6-6; D unresolved. CDR3 size: 11 residues. CDR1 and CDR2 from the germline V gene are MNHNY and SVGAGI (reference sequence). V lost 6 bases and J lost 5, with 4 bases in between. CDR3 residues: CASSRNEKLFF. In DNA, the CDR3 is TGTGCCAGCAGCCGGAATGAAAAACTGTTTTTT.

The V gene is TRBV7-2, the J gene TRBJ2-3, with D perhaps matching TRBD1 (6 bases). With 3 bases removed from V and 2 bases from J, the gap between germline ends came to 24 bases. The CDR3 loop spans 19 amino acids. CDR1 is SGHTA, CDR2 FQGNSA, per germline. CDR3 DNA sequence: TGTGCCAGCAGCTTTCTCGGGACAAAGAGACTGAGAAACACAGATACGCAGTATTTT. It encodes CASSFLGTKRLRNTDTQYF.

This chain links TRBV7-9 with TRBJ2-7, with a weak D call TRBD1 (6 bases). Germline-derived CDR1 and CDR2 are SEHNR and FQNEAQ (reference sequence). This CDR3 spans 12 amino acids. Trimming removed 2 bases from V and 4 bases from J, with 6 bases in between. CDR3 protein: CASSLRGYEQYF. In nucleotides, the CDR3 is TGTGCCAGCAGCTTAAGGGGGTACGAGCAGTACTTC.

This chain links TRBV7-2 with TRBJ2-2; 13 positions agree with TRBD2. CDR3 length: 17 amino acids. Trimming removed 1 base from V and 1 base from J; junction bases left unmatched: 0. Germline CDR1 and CDR2: SGHTA and FQGNSA. The CDR3 region has the DNA TGTGCCAGCAGCTTAGGACTAGCGGGAGGGAACACCGGGGAGCTGTTTTTT. It is translated as CASSLGLAGGNTGELFF.

This clone was picked up a small number of times. The V gene is TRBV19, the J gene TRBJ2-2; a weak D match, TRBD1 (5 bases). Trimming took off 3 bases at V and 4 bases at J, with 15 bases between the two ends. Looked up from germline, CDR1 is LNHDA and CDR2 is SQIVND (reference sequence). The CDR3 is 16 residues long. CDR3 amino acids: CASSMLNRGSTGELFF. The CDR3 DNA reads TGTGCCAGTAGTATGCTAAATAGGGGAAGCACCGGGGAGCTGTTTTTT.

The chain has TRBV5-1 and TRBJ2-6, with D possibly being TRBD1 (6 bases). The CDR3 has 16 amino acids. Germline values: CDR1 SGHRS, CDR2 YFSETQ. V was trimmed by 4 bases and J by 0 bases, leaving 11 bases between them. The CDR3 protein is CASSITGTSGANVLTF. DNA of the CDR3: TGCGCCAGCAGCATAACAGGGACCTCTGGGGCCAACGTCCTGACTTTC.

The V call is TRBV2, the J call TRBJ1-1, with 8 positions matching TRBD1. The CDR3 is made up of 13 amino acids. Germline-derived CDR1 and CDR2 are SNHLY and FYNNEI. V lost 6 bases and J lost 4; bases outside the gene matches: 4. Here the CDR3 DNA reads TGTGCCAGCAGCGGCGACAGGGGCACTGAAGCTTTCTTT. Protein product: CASSGDRGTEAFF.

About this clone: Other DNA sequences in this specimen translate into the identical CDR3. CDR3 bases: TGTGCCAGCAGTCGGGGGTCGGGCAATCAGCCCCAGCATTTT. It encodes CASSRGSGNQPQHF. This rearrangement joins TRBV6-6 to TRBJ1-5; D is perhaps TRBD1 (5 bases). CDR1 MNHNY and CDR2 SVGAGI come from the germline V gene (reference sequence). V was cut by 5 bases and J by 2 bases, with 10 bases left in between. This CDR3 has 14 residues.

This chain links TRBV19 with TRBJ1-5; D remains ambiguous. The V end was cut by 4 bases, the J end by 5 bases, with 15 bases between. The CDR3 is 15 amino acids. CDR1 is LNHDA, CDR2 SQIVND, per germline (reference sequence). The DNA of the CDR3 is TGTGCCAGTAGTAGAGGAGCCCCGAGGGATCAGCCCCAGCATTTT. It specifies CASSRGAPRDQPQHF. Variable domain in full (rest from reference TRBV19 and TRBJ1-5): DGGITQSPKYLFRKEGQNVTLSCEQNLNHDAMYWYRQDPGQGLRLIYYSQIVNDFQKGDIAEGYSVSREKKESFPLTVTSAQKNPTAFYLCASSRGAPRDQPQHFGDGTRLSIL.

The genes are TRBV7-9 and TRBJ1-1; 8 bases agree with TRBD1. The J segment lost 6 bases and the V segment lost 5 bases, leaving 8 bases of the junction unmatched. The CDR3 loop spans 14 amino acids. CDR1 SEHNR and CDR2 FQNEAQ come from the germline V gene (reference sequence). The CDR3 DNA follows: TGTGCCAGCAGCGATCAGGGGGCTCTCCCTGAAGCTTTCTTT. Translated, it gives CASSDQGALPEAFF.

The chain's CDR3 is CASSEASGASTDTQYF. The CDR3 DNA follows: TGTGCCAGCAGTGAAGCAAGCGGGGCTAGCACAGATACGCAGTATTTT. The chain uses TRBV2 and TRBJ2-3, with TRBD2 matching 7 bases. This CDR3 has 16 amino acids. Germline V gives CDR1 SNHLY, CDR2 FYNNEI. With 0 bases clipped from V and 0 bases from J, the junction kept 3 bases outside the gene matches.

The genes are TRBV7-2 and TRBJ1-5, with D perhaps matching TRBD1 (5 bases). The germline gives CDR1 SGHTA, CDR2 FQGNSA. V shed 7 bases and J shed 1 base, with 8 bases lying between them. The CDR3 spans 13 residues. The CDR3 loop reads CASTRGSNQPQHF. The CDR3 DNA follows: TGTGCCAGCACGCGGGGCAGCAATCAGCCCCAGCATTTT.

The CDR3 spells CASSSGQHNEQFF. As DNA, the CDR3 is TGTGCCAGCAGCTCGGGACAGCACAATGAGCAGTTCTTC. The genes are TRBV2 and TRBJ2-1, with TRBD1 matching over 7 bases. The CDR3 has 13 residues. Looked up from germline, CDR1 is SNHLY and CDR2 is FYNNEI. V dropped 6 bases and J dropped 5; count of bases not matched to a gene: 4.